This T cell receptor (beta chain) was sequenced in a study of cytomegalovirus exposure and HLA in healthy donors. Germline CDR1 SGDLS, CDR2 YYNGEE. V lost 0 bases to trimming and J lost 6 bases, with 10 bases between them. This CDR3 has 14 amino acids. This clone was detected once. Its matching antigen is unknown. Other DNA sequences in the sample encode the same CDR3. In the PCR, 60 Vbeta and 13 Jbeta primers were used. TCRdb's table, derived via immunoSEQ multiplex PCR, lists solely in-frame clones and lacks some. This table holds around 150,000 clones, around 72% found once. Study-wide points: Some V segments could not be told apart, so they were left out, TRBV6-2 and TRBV6-3 among them. Looking again later, the authors saw that most CMV-associated TCR beta chains seemed HLA-restricted. Per a prior analysis, the majority of TCR beta V segments were productive roughly 87% or roughly 30% of the time. Most likely, a cluster of highly shared sequence variants arose as a sequencing artifact.

This chain joins TRBV9 and TRBJ1-5; TRBD1 might be the D (6 bases). The sequencing input was PBMCs. The source is a middle-aged man in good health and CMV-seronegative. CDR3 region: CASSVGTGSQPQHF. CDR3 sequence (DNA): TGTGCCAGCAGCGTAGGAACAGGGAGTCAGCCCCAGCATTTT.